The TCR beta chain under discussion was sequenced for a study of OX40 agonist ivuxolimab in advanced cancers. Study summary: The patients received ivuxolimab by intravenous route every 2 weeks at 0.01 to 10 mg/kg.

Profiled with immunoSEQ multiplex PCR; TCRdb holds only in-frame clones, not every one. The sample lists approximately 84,000 clones; roughly 94% were seen once. Trimming took 2 bases from V and 0 from J, leaving 4 bases between them. The length of the CDR3 is 13 residues. The germline gives CDR1 MNHEY, CDR2 SVGAGI. The sequence was obtained from an adult with an advanced solid tumor such as melanoma, head and neck, liver or kidney cancer. This specimen consisted of CD4+ or CD8+ T cells sorted from blood, obtained in a trial of the OX40 agonist ivuxolimab. The rearrangement joins TRBV6-5 to TRBJ1-1; D gene ambiguous. The CDR3 here is CASSYDLNTEAFF. The CDR3 nucleotides are TGTGCCAGCAGTTACGATTTGAACACTGAAGCTTTCTTT.